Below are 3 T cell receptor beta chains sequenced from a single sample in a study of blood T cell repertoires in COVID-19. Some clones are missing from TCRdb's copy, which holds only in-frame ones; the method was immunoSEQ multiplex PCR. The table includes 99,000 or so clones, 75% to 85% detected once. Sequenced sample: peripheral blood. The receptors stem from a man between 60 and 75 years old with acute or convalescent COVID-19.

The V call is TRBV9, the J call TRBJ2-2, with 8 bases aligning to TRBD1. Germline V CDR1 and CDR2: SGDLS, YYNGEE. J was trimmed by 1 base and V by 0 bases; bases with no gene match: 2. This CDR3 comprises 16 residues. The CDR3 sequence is CASSVAGTGNTGELFF. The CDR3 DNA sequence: TGTGCCAGCAGCGTAGCCGGGACAGGGAACACCGGGGAGCTGTTTTTT. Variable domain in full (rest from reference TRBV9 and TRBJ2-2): DSGVTQTPKHLITATGQRVTLRCSPRSGDLSVYWYQQSLDQGLQFLIQYYNGEERAKGNILERFSAQQFPDLHSELNLSSLELGDSALYFCASSVAGTGNTGELFFGEGSRLTVL.

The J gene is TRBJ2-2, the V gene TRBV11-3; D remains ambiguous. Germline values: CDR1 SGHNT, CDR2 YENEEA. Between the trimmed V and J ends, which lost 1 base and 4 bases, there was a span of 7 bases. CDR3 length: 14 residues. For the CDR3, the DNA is TGTGCCAGCAGCTTAGGACTCCTCACCGGGGAGCTGTTTTTT. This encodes CASSLGLLTGELFF.

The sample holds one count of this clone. As DNA, the CDR3 is TGTGCCAGCAGCGTAGTGGCGGGAGCACACGAGCAGTACTTC. Translated, it gives CASSVVAGAHEQYF. This chain connects TRBV9 to TRBJ2-7; 7 bases map to TRBD2. V lost 0 bases to trimming and J lost 5 bases; unmatched junction nucleotides: 5. This CDR3 region has 14 residues. Germline lookup yields CDR1 SGDLS and CDR2 YYNGEE. Full variable domain (outside the CDR3, taken from reference TRBV9 and TRBJ2-7): DSGVTQTPKHLITATGQRVTLRCSPRSGDLSVYWYQQSLDQGLQFLIQYYNGEERAKGNILERFSAQQFPDLHSELNLSSLELGDSALYFCASSVVAGAHEQYFGPGTRLTVT.